This T cell receptor beta chain was observed in a study of blood T cell repertoires in COVID-19. Study-wide background: PBMCs, B-cell-depleted T cells, or T cells provided the cDNA or gDNA that made up the material.

Per the authors' pipeline: Researchers report that nucleated cell counts were estimated from reference gene primer amplification. Sequencing used immunoSEQ multiplex PCR; TCRdb keeps in-frame clones, though not all of them. That table supplies the V and J calls and clone size; D and trimming were determined from the DNA. The sample has around 300,000 clones, 85% to 90% seen once. V gave up 7 bases and J gave up 6 bases; unmatched junction bases: 7. The CDR3 contains 14 residues. Germline values: CDR1 MNHEY, CDR2 SMNVEV (reference sequence). The age range of participants was about 18 to 90 years, with residence in roughly 25 US areas. Donors were grouped by their self-reported clinical history. This clone has a single count.

This clonotype was obtained from a woman in her late teens or twenties with acute COVID-19. The rearrangement links TRBV27 to TRBJ2-1; 9 bases are shared with TRBD2. The sequenced sample was PBMCs or T cells enriched from blood (not recorded which). This CDR3 is CASKYSGSLNEQFF. CDR3 DNA sequence: TGTGCCAGCAAGTATAGCGGGAGCCTCAATGAGCAGTTCTTC.